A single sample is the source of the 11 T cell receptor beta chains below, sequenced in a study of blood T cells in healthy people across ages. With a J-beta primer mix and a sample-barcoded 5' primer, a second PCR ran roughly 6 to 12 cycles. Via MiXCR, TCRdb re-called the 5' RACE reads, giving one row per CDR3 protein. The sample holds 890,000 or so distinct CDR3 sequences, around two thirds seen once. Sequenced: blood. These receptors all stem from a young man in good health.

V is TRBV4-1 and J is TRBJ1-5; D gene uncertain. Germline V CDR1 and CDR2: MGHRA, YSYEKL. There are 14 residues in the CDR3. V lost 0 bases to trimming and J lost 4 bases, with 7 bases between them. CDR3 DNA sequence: TGCGCCAGCAGCCAAGAGCAACCTAATCAGCCCCAGCATTTT. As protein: CASSQEQPNQPQHF.

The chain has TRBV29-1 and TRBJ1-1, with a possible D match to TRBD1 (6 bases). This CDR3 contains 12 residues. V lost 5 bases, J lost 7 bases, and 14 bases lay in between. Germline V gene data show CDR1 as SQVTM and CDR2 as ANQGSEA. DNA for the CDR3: TGCAGCGTTAACCCTGGACAGATTGAAGCTTTCTTT. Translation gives CSVNPGQIEAFF.

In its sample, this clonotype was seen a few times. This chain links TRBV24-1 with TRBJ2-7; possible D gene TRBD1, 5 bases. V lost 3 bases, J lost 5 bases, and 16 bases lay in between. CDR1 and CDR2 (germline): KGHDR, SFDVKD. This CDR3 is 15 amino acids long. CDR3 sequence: CATSDRGPTGDEQYF. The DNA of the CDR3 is TGTGCCACCAGTGATCGAGGACCTACAGGAGACGAGCAGTACTTC.

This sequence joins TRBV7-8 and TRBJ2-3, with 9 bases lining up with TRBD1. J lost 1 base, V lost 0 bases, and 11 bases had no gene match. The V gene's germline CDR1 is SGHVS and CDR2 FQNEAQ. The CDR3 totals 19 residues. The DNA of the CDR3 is TGTGCCAGCAGCTTAGCGCTCTCCACGCGGGACAGGGGCACAGATACGCAGTATTTT. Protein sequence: CASSLALSTRDRGTDTQYF.

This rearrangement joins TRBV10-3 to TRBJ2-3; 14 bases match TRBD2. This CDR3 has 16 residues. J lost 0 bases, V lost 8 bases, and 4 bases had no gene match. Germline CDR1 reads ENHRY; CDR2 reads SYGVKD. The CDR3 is CAIGTSGGLSTDTQYF. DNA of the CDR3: TGTGCCATCGGGACTAGCGGGGGCTTGAGCACAGATACGCAGTATTTT.

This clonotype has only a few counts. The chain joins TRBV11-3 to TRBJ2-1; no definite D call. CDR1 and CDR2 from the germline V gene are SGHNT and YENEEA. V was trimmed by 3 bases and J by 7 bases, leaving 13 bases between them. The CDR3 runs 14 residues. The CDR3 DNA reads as TGTGCCAGCAGCTTCCTCGGGCCTAGTAATGAGCAGTTCTTC. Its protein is CASSFLGPSNEQFF.

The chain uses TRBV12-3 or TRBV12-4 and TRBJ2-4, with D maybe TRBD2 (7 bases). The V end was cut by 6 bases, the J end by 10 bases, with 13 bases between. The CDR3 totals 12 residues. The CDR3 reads CASSQEGGIQYF. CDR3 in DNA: TGTGCCAGCAGCCAGGAGGGGGGGATTCAGTACTTC.

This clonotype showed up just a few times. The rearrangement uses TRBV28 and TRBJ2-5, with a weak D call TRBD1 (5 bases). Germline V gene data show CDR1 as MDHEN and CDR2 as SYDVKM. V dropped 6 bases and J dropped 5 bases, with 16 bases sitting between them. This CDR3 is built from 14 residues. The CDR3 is CASSYQGRQETQYF. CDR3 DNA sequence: TGTGCCAGCAGCTATCAGGGTCGCCAGGAGACCCAGTACTTC.

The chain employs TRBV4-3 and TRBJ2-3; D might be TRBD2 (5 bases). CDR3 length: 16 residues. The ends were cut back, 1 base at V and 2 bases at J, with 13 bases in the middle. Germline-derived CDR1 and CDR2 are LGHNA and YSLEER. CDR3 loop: CASSQAPSPNTDTQYF. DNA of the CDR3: TGCGCCAGCAGCCAAGCCCCTAGCCCTAACACAGATACGCAGTATTTT.

The CDR3 coding sequence is TGTGCCAGCAGCTTAGATTCCGACAGGCAAATCTATCGGTATGGCTACACCTTC. Translated, it gives CASSLDSDRQIYRYGYTF. The rearrangement uses TRBV7-9 and TRBJ1-2; TRBD1 might be the D (6 bases). The CDR3 contains 18 residues. Between the trimmed V and J ends, which lost 1 base and 5 bases, there was a span of 23 bases. Germline-derived CDR1 and CDR2 are SEHNR and FQNEAQ (reference sequence).

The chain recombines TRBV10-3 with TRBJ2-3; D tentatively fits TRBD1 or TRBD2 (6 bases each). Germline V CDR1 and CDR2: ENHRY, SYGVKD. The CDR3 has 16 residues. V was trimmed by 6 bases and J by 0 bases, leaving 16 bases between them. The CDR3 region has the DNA TGTGCCATCAGAGGGGGGTCAGGGTTGAGCACAGATACGCAGTATTTT. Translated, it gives CAIRGGSGLSTDTQYF.